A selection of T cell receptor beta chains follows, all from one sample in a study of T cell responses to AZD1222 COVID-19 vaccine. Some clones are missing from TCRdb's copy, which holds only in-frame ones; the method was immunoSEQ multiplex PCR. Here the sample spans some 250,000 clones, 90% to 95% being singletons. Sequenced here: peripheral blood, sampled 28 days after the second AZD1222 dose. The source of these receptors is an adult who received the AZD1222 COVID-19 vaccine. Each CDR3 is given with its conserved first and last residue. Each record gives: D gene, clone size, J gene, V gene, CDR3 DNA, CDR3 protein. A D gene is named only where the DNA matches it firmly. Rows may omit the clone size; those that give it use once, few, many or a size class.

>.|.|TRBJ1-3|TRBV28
TGTGCCAGCAGTCCCCCGGGCTCTGGAAACACCATATATTTT
CASSPPGSGNTIYF
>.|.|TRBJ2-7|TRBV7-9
TGTGCCAGCAGCTCTGGAAGGACAGCGGGGGAGCAGTACTTC
CASSSGRTAGEQYF
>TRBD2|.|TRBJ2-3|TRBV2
TGTGCCAGCAAAGTGGCTAGCGGGACAGATACGCAGTATTTT
CASKVASGTDTQYF
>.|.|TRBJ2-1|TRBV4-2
TGTGCCAGCAGCCAAGATGCAAGCTCGGCGAATGAGCAGTTCTTC
CASSQDASSANEQFF
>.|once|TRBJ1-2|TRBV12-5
TGTGCTAGTGGTTGGGGCATTGGGTCTAACTATGGCTACACCTTC
CASGWGIGSNYGYTF
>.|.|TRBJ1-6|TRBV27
TGTGCCAGCAGTCTCCTGACGGATTCACCCCTCCACTTT
CASSLLTDSPLHF
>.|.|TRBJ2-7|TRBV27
TGTGCCAGCAGGAGGGGAGTAGGTAACAGTTCCTACGAGCAGTACTTC
CASRRGVGNSSYEQYF
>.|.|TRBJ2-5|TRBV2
TGTGCCAGCAGTATGGACAGCCTAGGGGAGACCCAGTACTTC
CASSMDSLGETQYF
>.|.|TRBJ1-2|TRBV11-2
TGTGCCAGCAGCAAGGACCCTACAGGGTCTGGCTATGGCTACACCTTC
CASSKDPTGSGYGYTF
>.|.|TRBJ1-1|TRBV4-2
TGTGCCAGCAGCCAAGACCCGACAGCGAACACTGAAGCTTTCTTT
CASSQDPTANTEAFF
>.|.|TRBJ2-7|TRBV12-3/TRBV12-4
TGTGCCAGCAGCCCCCCAGGATCCTACGAGCAGTACTTC
CASSPPGSYEQYF
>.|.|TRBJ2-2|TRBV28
TGTGCCAGCAGGGTCAACACCGGGGAGCTGTTTTTT
CASRVNTGELFF
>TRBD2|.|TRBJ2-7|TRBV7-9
TGTGCCAGCACCAATAGCGGGAGTTTTTACGAGCAGTACTTC
CASTNSGSFYEQYF
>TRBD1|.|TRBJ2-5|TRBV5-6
TGTGCCAGCAGGAGGGGACAGCAAAAGGCCCAGTACTTC
CASRRGQQKAQYF
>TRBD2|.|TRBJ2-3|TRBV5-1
TGCGCCAGCAGCCAGGGGACTAGCGGGACCACAGATACGCAGTATTTT
CASSQGTSGTTDTQYF
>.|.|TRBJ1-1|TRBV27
TGTGCCAGCAGTCCGAAACAGGGAACTGAAGCTTTCTTT
CASSPKQGTEAFF
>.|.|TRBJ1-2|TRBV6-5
TGTGCCAGCGCCTCGGGAGGGAATACTAACTATGGCTACACCTTC
CASASGGNTNYGYTF
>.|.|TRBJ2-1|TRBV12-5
TGTGCTAGTGGTCAGGGGAGTGAGCAGTTCTTC
CASGQGSEQFF
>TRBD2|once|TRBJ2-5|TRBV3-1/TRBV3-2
TGTGCCAGCAGACCCTGGGGGGAGGGAGAGACCCAGTACTTC
CASRPWGEGETQYF
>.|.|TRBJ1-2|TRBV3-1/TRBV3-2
TGTGCCAGCAGCTCGGACAGATATAACTATGGCTACACCTTC
CASSSDRYNYGYTF
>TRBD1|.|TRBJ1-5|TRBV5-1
TGCGCCAGCAGCTTGGCTCCAGGGGGGATTCAGCCCCAGCATTTT
CASSLAPGGIQPQHF
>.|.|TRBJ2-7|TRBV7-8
TGTGCCAGCAGCACCCGACTGGGATACGAGCAGTACTTC
CASSTRLGYEQYF
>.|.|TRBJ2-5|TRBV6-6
TGTGCCAGCAGTCGCCTCCTTGGCGGGGCCGGGGGTGAGACCCAGTACTTC
CASSRLLGGAGGETQYF
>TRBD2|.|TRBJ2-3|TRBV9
TGTGCCAGCAGCGCCACGACTAGCGGCTGGACAGATACGCAGTATTTT
CASSATTSGWTDTQYF
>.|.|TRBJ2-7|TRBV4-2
TGTGCCAGCAGCCAAGAATTGATTCTGGCCGGCGGAGGCTACGAGCAGTACTTC
CASSQELILAGGGYEQYF
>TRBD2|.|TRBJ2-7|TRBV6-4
TGTGCCAGCAGTGACTTTCCTGGACTAGCGTATACCTACGAGCAGTACTTC
CASSDFPGLAYTYEQYF
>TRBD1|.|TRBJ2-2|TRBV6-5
TGTGCCAGCAGCCCAATACAGGGGTACGGGGAGCTGTTTTTT
CASSPIQGYGELFF
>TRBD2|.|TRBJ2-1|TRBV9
TGTGCCAGCAGCGTAGTCCCTAGGGAGCGGGGGAGGGGTAATGAGCAGTTCTTC
CASSVVPRERGRGNEQFF